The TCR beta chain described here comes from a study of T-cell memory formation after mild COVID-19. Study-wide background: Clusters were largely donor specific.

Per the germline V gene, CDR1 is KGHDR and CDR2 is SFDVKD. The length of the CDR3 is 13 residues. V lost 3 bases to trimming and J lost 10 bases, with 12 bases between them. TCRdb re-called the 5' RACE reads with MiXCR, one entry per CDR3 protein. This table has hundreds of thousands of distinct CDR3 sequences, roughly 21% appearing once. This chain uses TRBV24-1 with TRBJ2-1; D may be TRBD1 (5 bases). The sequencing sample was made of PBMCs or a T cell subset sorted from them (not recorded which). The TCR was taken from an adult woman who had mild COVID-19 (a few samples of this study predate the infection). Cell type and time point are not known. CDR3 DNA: TGTGCCACCAGTGATGACGACTGGGGCGAGCAGTTCTTC. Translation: CATSDDDWGEQFF.